This T cell receptor beta chain was profiled in a study of blood T cell repertoires in COVID-19. Turning to the study itself: The origin of the acute and convalescent COVID-19 samples was the United States, Italy and Spain.

The germline V and J ends were trimmed by 6 bases and 0 bases, with 24 bases remaining between them. In germline, CDR1 is DFQATT, CDR2 SNEGSKA (reference sequence). The CDR3 is made up of 19 amino acids. In the study's own analysis: Scientists estimated how many nucleated cells there were by amplifying reference gene primers. TCRdb's copy holds only in-frame clones and misses some; the assay was immunoSEQ multiplex PCR. For V, J and clone size, that table is used; D and trimming come from the DNA. The profile shows 220,000 or so clones, approximately 90% of them singletons. Within 2 weeks before study entry, exposed participants met a COVID-19 case.

The TCR originated in a man in his fifties or sixties who had been exposed to COVID-19. This chain links TRBV20-1 with TRBJ2-6, with D perhaps TRBD1 (6 bases). Sequencing was performed on PBMCs or T cells enriched from blood (not recorded which). Here the CDR3 DNA reads TGCAGTGCGAGTACCGGGACAACCGACCTCACCTCTGGGGCCAACGTCCTGACTTTC. This encodes CSASTGTTDLTSGANVLTF.